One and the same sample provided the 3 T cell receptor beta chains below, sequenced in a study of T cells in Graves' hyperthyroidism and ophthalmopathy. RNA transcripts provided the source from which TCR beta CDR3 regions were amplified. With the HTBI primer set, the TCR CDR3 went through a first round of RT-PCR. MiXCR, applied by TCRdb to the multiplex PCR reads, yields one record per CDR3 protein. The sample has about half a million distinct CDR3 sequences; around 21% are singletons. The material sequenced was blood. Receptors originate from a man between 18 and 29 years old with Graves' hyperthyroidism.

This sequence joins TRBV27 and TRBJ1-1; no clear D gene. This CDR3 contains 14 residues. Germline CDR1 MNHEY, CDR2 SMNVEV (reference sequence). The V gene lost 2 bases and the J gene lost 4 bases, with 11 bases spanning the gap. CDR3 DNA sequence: TGTGCCAGCAGTTTAGGCAGACCTACCACTGAAGCTTTCTTT. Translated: CASSLGRPTTEAFF.

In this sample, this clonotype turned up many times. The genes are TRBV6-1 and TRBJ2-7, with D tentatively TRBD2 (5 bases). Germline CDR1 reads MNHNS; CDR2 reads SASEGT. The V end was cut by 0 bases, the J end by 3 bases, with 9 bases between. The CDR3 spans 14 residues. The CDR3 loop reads CASSEADSLYEQYF. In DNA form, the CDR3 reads TGTGCCAGCAGTGAAGCGGACTCCCTCTACGAGCAGTACTTC.

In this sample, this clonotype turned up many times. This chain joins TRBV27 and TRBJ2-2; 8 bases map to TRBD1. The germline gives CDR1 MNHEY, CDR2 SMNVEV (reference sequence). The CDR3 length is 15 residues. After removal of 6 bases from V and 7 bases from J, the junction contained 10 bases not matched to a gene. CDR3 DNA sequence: TGTGCCAGCAGCCAAAGCGACAGGGGCGTCGGGGAGCTGTTTTTT. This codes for CASSQSDRGVGELFF.